This TCR beta chain was recovered during a study of T cell responses to AZD1222 COVID-19 vaccine. Turning to the study itself: Analysis merged second doses at about 4 or about 12 weeks.

Using immunoSEQ multiplex PCR, the repertoire was profiled, and TCRdb retains in-frame clones only, with some absent. The sample contains some 120,000 clones, around 87% of which appear only once. There are 15 residues in the CDR3. V was shortened by 8 bases and J by 0 bases, with 14 bases between the two germline ends. Germline V lookup: CDR1 MNHEY, CDR2 SVGAGI. V gene TRBV6-5 combines with J gene TRBJ1-3; tentatively, D is TRBD1 (5 bases). The sequence came from an adult in good health. The material sequenced was peripheral blood, taken on day 0 of AZD1222 vaccination. CDR3 residues: CASEEGRNSGNTIYF. CDR3 nucleotides: TGTGCCAGCGAAGAGGGGAGGAACTCTGGAAACACCATATATTTT.